This T cell receptor beta chain was profiled in a study of OX40 agonist ivuxolimab in advanced cancers. With respect to this clone: The antigen is not known.

The germline V gene encodes CDR1 MDHEN and CDR2 SYDVKM. V was shortened by 3 bases and J by 3 bases, with 17 bases between the two germline ends. This CDR3 contains 17 residues. Assay used: immunoSEQ multiplex PCR; TCRdb lists only in-frame clones, some missing. The top ten clones hold 18% of a sample with over 50,000 clones, over 75% of them seen once. Whole-study results and caveats: CD8+ T cells were the subset that, on average, had more expanded clones than CD4+. Among the least clonally expanded were partial responders at 0.1-3.0 mg/kg. Also present in some nonresponders was a low level of normalized T-cell clonal expansion.

The sequenced sample was CD4+ or CD8+ T cells sorted from blood, obtained in a trial of the OX40 agonist ivuxolimab. The sequence derives from an adult with an advanced solid tumor such as melanoma, head and neck, liver or kidney cancer. The gene calls are TRBV28 and TRBJ2-2, with D possibly being TRBD1 (6 bases). The CDR3, as DNA: TGTGCCAGCAGTTTCTCCTTGGCCGCAGGGGACACCGGGGAGCTGTTTTTT. It yields the protein CASSFSLAAGDTGELFF.